This TCR beta chain was captured by sequencing in a study of T-cell memory formation after mild COVID-19. Study details: There were largely donor-specific TCR clusters.

Study-level results: Clones that contracted clustered mainly in CM and EM if CD4+ and in EMRA if CD8+.

The table lists this clonotype with a few counts. As yet, its antigen is unknown. V trimming: 3 bases; J trimming: 5 bases; junction bases outside the gene matches: 4. Germline V gene lookup returns CDR1 SGHTS and CDR2 YDEGEE. This CDR3 region has 15 residues. In TCRdb, the 5' RACE reads were re-called with MiXCR into one record per CDR3 protein. The table records about 140,000 distinct CDR3 sequences, under 7% of them present only once. The material sequenced was PBMCs or a T cell subset sorted from them (not recorded which). The chain is built from TRBV5-8 and TRBJ1-4, with 10 nucleotides matching TRBD1. This TCR derives from an adult woman who had mild COVID-19 (a few samples of this study predate the infection). Cell type and time point are not known. The DNA for the CDR3 is TGTGCCAGCAGCTCACCGGGACAGGGGAATGAAAAACTGTTTTTT. Amino acids: CASSSPGQGNEKLFF.